Listed below are T cell receptor beta chains from one sample, sequenced in a study of liver allograft versus peripheral blood T cells. TCRdb ran MiXCR on the reads and lists one entry per CDR3 protein. The table shows 6,000 to 8,000 distinct CDR3 sequences, with about 15% occurring only once. These receptors came from a human patient who had a liver transplant. Some T cells may be the graft donor's. Both conserved end residues are part of each CDR3. D genes are given only for firm matches. The size entry is marked missing in some rows and otherwise reads once, few, many or a size class.

d_gene	abundance	v_gene	j_gene	CDR3nt	CDR3aa
NA	many	TRBV19	TRBJ2-2	TGTGCCAGTACTAGCTTCGGCGGGGAGCTGTTTTTT	CASTSFGGELFF
NA	NA	TRBV6-2/TRBV6-3	TRBJ2-2	TGTGCCAGCCAGCAGGCCGGGGAGCTGTTTTTT	CASQQAGELFF
TRBD1	NA	TRBV12-3/TRBV12-4	TRBJ1-1	TGTGCCAGCAGCCCGGGACAGCCGAACACTGAAGCTTTCTTT	CASSPGQPNTEAFF
NA	few	TRBV6-5	TRBJ2-7	TGTGCCAGCAGTTACGGTGAAACCTACGAGCAGTACTTC	CASSYGETYEQYF
NA	medium-sized	TRBV27	TRBJ1-2	TGTGCCAGGCGTAGAGTACAGGGCTATGGCTACACCTTC	CARRRVQGYGYTF
NA	NA	TRBV12-3/TRBV12-4	TRBJ1-2	TGTGCCAGCAGTTTAAGAGGGCAGGGATGGGGCGGCTACACCTTC	CASSLRGQGWGGYTF
NA	medium-sized	TRBV18	TRBJ1-1	TGTGCCAGCTCGGCTACTAGGGCGAACACTGAAGCTTTCTTT	CASSATRANTEAFF
NA	NA	TRBV9	TRBJ1-1	TGTGCCAGCAGCGTACGAGCTGGGGACACTGAAGCTTTCTTT	CASSVRAGDTEAFF
NA	medium-sized	TRBV5-6	TRBJ1-2	TGTGCCAGCAGCTTGGGGGGCTCCTATGGCTACACCTTC	CASSLGGSYGYTF
NA	medium-sized	TRBV6-5	TRBJ1-2	TGTGCCAGCAGTTACACGATTACAGGGTTAGCTAACTATGGCTACACCTTC	CASSYTITGLANYGYTF
TRBD1	medium-sized	TRBV6-5	TRBJ1-2	TGTGCCAGCAGTTCCCCTACAGGGGGGCAGGTTGGCTACACCTTC	CASSSPTGGQVGYTF
TRBD1	medium-sized	TRBV18	TRBJ2-1	TGTGCCAGCTCACCGGACAGGGGATTGATTGAGCAGTTCTTC	CASSPDRGLIEQFF
NA	NA	TRBV20-1	TRBJ2-7	TGCAGTGCTAGTCGACTACGGGGCTACGAGCAGTACTTC	CSASRLRGYEQYF
TRBD1	medium-sized	TRBV10-3	TRBJ1-2	TGTGCCATCAGTTCCCCGGGACAGAACTCGCCGGGCGGCTATGGCTACACCTTC	CAISSPGQNSPGGYGYTF
TRBD1	many	TRBV7-9	TRBJ1-5	TGTGCCAGCAGTCTTACAGGGGCTAGCAATCAGCCCCAGCATTTT	CASSLTGASNQPQHF
TRBD1	medium-sized	TRBV5-1	TRBJ1-2	TGCGCCAGCAGCCCCCCAGGGGGCGGCGGCTACACCTTC	CASSPPGGGGYTF
NA	NA	TRBV19	TRBJ2-7	TGTGCCAGTAGAGGTTGGGGCGAGCAGTACTTC	CASRGWGEQYF
NA	few	TRBV20-1	TRBJ1-1	TGCAGTGCCCCTGCCCGCTCGCTAGGTCAGGAGCTAGCTTTCTTT	CSAPARSLGQELAFF
NA	medium-sized	TRBV18	TRBJ1-2	TGTGCCAGCTCACCCGCAGCCGGATATGCTAACTATGGCTACACCTTC	CASSPAAGYANYGYTF
NA	few	TRBV2	TRBJ1-1	TGTGCCAGCACTGGGGGTGCGAACACTGAAGCTTTCTTT	CASTGGANTEAFF
NA	medium-sized	TRBV19	TRBJ1-2	TGTGCCAGTAGTATGATGACTTTCTATGGCTACACCTTC	CASSMMTFYGYTF
NA	few	TRBV20-1	TRBJ1-3	TGCAGTGGGGGACGCGGGGACACCATATATTTT	CSGGRGDTIYF
TRBD1	few	TRBV18	TRBJ2-7	TGTGCCAGCTCAGCTCAGACAGGGATTGCCTACGAGCAGTACTTC	CASSAQTGIAYEQYF
NA	medium-sized	TRBV18	TRBJ2-3	TGTGCCAGCTCACCGGGGACCTTCACAGATACGCAGTATTTT	CASSPGTFTDTQYF
TRBD2	NA	TRBV7-2	TRBJ2-7	TGTGCCAGCAGCTTTGAAAGCGGGGCCTACGAGCAGTACTTC	CASSFESGAYEQYF
NA	many	TRBV28	TRBJ1-2	TGTGCCAGCAGTTCCACGGGGGGGCGAAACTATGGCTACACCTTC	CASSSTGGRNYGYTF
NA	once	TRBV7-6	TRBJ2-5	TGTGCCAGCAGTAACAGGGAGACCCAGTACTTC	CASSNRETQYF
NA	medium-sized	TRBV7-9	TRBJ1-2	TGTGCCAGCAGCTTATGGAGCACTGACTATGGCTACACCTTC	CASSLWSTDYGYTF
NA	many	TRBV6-5	TRBJ2-7	TGTGCCAGCAGCCGGACAGTCGACTACGAGCAGTACTTC	CASSRTVDYEQYF
TRBD2	many	TRBV6-2/TRBV6-3	TRBJ2-7	TGTGCCAGCAGTTATAGTAGAGCTAGCGGTCCTCCCTACGAGCAGTACTTC	CASSYSRASGPPYEQYF
NA	few	TRBV20-1	TRBJ1-4	TGCAGTGCTAGAGAAGGGGAAGGAAAACTGTTTTTT	CSAREGEGKLFF
NA	medium-sized	TRBV7-2	TRBJ1-1	TGTGCCAGCAAAAGGGAGCAGATGAACACTGAAGCTTTCTTT	CASKREQMNTEAFF
TRBD1	medium-sized	TRBV19	TRBJ1-2	TGTGCCAGTAGTATAAGTCAGGGGGCGCGCTATGGCTACACCTTC	CASSISQGARYGYTF
TRBD1	NA	TRBV12-5	TRBJ1-5	TGTGCTAGTGGTCCAGGGACAGGGGGCGGTCAGCCCCAGCATTTT	CASGPGTGGGQPQHF
NA	NA	TRBV12-3/TRBV12-4	TRBJ1-2	TGTGCCAGCAGTCCGACGTCAAACTATGGCTACACCTTC	CASSPTSNYGYTF
NA	medium-sized	TRBV24-1	TRBJ1-2	TGTGCCACCAGTGATAGGGGACATGACTATGGCTACACCTTC	CATSDRGHDYGYTF
TRBD2	NA	TRBV9	TRBJ2-7	TGTGCCAGCAGCCCAGGACTAGCGGGTTCCTACGAGCAGTACTTC	CASSPGLAGSYEQYF